This is a list of T cell receptor beta chains from one sample in a study of shared clonotypes between healthy human individuals. Measured with immunoSEQ multiplex PCR; TCRdb has only the in-frame clones, and not every one. The data hold over 2 million clones, with around 92% observed a single time. The sequenced sample was naive CD4+ T cells from PBMCs. These receptors were taken from a man aged 18 to 35 in good health. Some clones in this sample may be carry-over from other donors' samples. Each CDR3 is given with its conserved first and last residue. D genes are given only for firm matches. Clone sizes are given selectively: once, few, many, or a class where the clone is expanded.

abundance | j_gene | d_gene | v_gene | CDR3nt | CDR3aa
. | TRBJ2-2 | TRBD1 | TRBV28 | TGTGCCAGCAGTTTAGGGAAGGGGGCTAGGCGAACCGGGGAGCTGTTTTTT | CASSLGKGARRTGELFF
. | TRBJ1-6 | . | TRBV11-2 | TGTGCCAGCAGCTTAGATTGGACGGCATATAATTCACCCCTCCACTTT | CASSLDWTAYNSPLHF
. | TRBJ2-2 | TRBD1 | TRBV28 | TGTGCCAGCAGTTTAGCCGGACAGGGAAGGGGCGGGGAGCTGTTTTTT | CASSLAGQGRGGELFF
few | TRBJ2-5 | . | TRBV5-1 | TGCGCCAGCAGCCGCGGGGCAGGGTTTGGGGAGACCCAGTACTTC | CASSRGAGFGETQYF
few | TRBJ1-5 | . | TRBV19 | TGTGCCAGTAGTCCGTGGAATCAGCCCCAGCATTTT | CASSPWNQPQHF
. | TRBJ2-3 | . | TRBV28 | TGTGCCAGCAGTTTGGGATCCCTAGATACGCAGTATTTT | CASSLGSLDTQYF
. | TRBJ2-3 | . | TRBV6-1 | TGTGCCAGCGGGCCGGAGATCACAGATACGCAGTATTTT | CASGPEITDTQYF
. | TRBJ2-3 | . | TRBV29-1 | TGCAGCGTTGAGTCCCCCCGGAGAGGCGGCTTCACAGATACGCAGTATTTT | CSVESPRRGGFTDTQYF
. | TRBJ2-5 | . | TRBV11-2 | TGTGCCAGCAGCTTAACGTGGGACTTACAAGAGACCCAGTACTTC | CASSLTWDLQETQYF
. | TRBJ1-2 | TRBD1 | TRBV5-1 | TGCGCCAGCAGCTTGGGGAACAGACAGGGGGCTGAAGGCTACACCTTC | CASSLGNRQGAEGYTF
. | TRBJ2-1 | . | TRBV5-8 | TGTGCCAGCAGCTTGGCGGCGGGGAGCTCCTACAATGAGCAGTTCTTC | CASSLAAGSSYNEQFF
. | TRBJ2-2 | . | TRBV7-2 | TGTGCCAGCAGCTTAGGTGGAGCCGGGGAGCTGTTTTTT | CASSLGGAGELFF
. | TRBJ2-7 | TRBD2 | TRBV2 | TGTGCCAGCACGATCGGACTAGCGGGAGTGAACGAGCAGTACTTC | CASTIGLAGVNEQYF
. | TRBJ1-4 | . | TRBV7-9 | TGTGCCAGCGGTCGACAGATTGGACTGTTTTTT | CASGRQIGLFF
. | TRBJ1-2 | . | TRBV28 | TGTGCCGGCAAGGATTTTGGGGATGGCTACACCTTC | CAGKDFGDGYTF
. | TRBJ1-1 | . | TRBV9 | TGTGCCAGCAGCTTCCTGGACGCCACGAACACTGAAGCTTTCTTT | CASSFLDATNTEAFF
. | TRBJ1-2 | . | TRBV19 | TGTGCCAGTAGTATCGCCCCCCGGACGGTAATTAACTATGGCTACACCTTC | CASSIAPRTVINYGYTF
once | TRBJ2-5 | . | TRBV5-1 | TGCGCCAGCAGCATAGGGTGGCGGGAGACCCAGTACTTC | CASSIGWRETQYF
. | TRBJ1-2 | . | TRBV5-4 | TGTGCCAGCAGCTTGGCGGGCAGGGAGGATGGCTACACCTTC | CASSLAGREDGYTF
. | TRBJ2-1 | TRBD2 | TRBV6-5 | TGTGCCAGCAGTTACCGGGTAGCGGGAGATCGGGAGCAGTTCTTC | CASSYRVAGDREQFF
. | TRBJ2-7 | . | TRBV6-5 | TGTGCCAGCAGTTCCGGCGGGTTCGCGGCCCTCCGGGAGCAGTACTTC | CASSSGGFAALREQYF
. | TRBJ1-1 | . | TRBV18 | TGTGCCAGCTCACCCAGTGCAGGTGGCACTGAAGCTTTCTTT | CASSPSAGGTEAFF
. | TRBJ2-5 | TRBD2 | TRBV7-3 | TGTGCCAGCAGCGTTGGGACTAGCGGACAAGAGACCCAGTACTTC | CASSVGTSGQETQYF
. | TRBJ1-1 | . | TRBV7-9 | TGTGCCAGCAGCCTCGGATTGATCGGTTTCTTT | CASSLGLIGFF
once | TRBJ2-3 | . | TRBV7-9 | TGTGCCAGCAGCTTGTTGCTCGATACGCAGTATTTT | CASSLLLDTQYF
. | TRBJ2-6 | . | TRBV7-2 | TGTGCCAGCAGCTTAGCGCAGGGCTGGGCCAACGTCCTGACTTTC | CASSLAQGWANVLTF
. | TRBJ2-5 | . | TRBV7-2 | TGTGCCAGCAGCAGCCGGACTACCCAAGAGACCCAGTACTTC | CASSSRTTQETQYF
. | TRBJ2-3 | TRBD2 | TRBV5-8 | TGTGCCAGCAGCCAGGGACTAGCAGGGCGGGATACGCAGTATTTT | CASSQGLAGRDTQYF
. | TRBJ1-1 | TRBD1 | TRBV9 | TGTGCCAGCAGCCCTGGGACAGGGGAGGGTGCCACTGAAGCTTTCTTT | CASSPGTGEGATEAFF
. | TRBJ1-5 | . | TRBV12-2 | TGTGCAAGTCCCCCAGGACAGACGGATAGCAATCAGCCCCAGCATTTT | CASPPGQTDSNQPQHF